This TCR beta chain was documented in a study of metastatic and nonmetastatic thyroid tumors. The wider study: Across peripheral blood and tumor or nodule tissue samples taken from malignant and benign thyroid patients, the repertoires were compared with one another.

This CDR3 spans 15 amino acids. Deletions cut 5 bases from V and 6 bases from J, with 17 bases between. Germline assignment: CDR1 MNHEY and CDR2 SVGEGT. Source study methods: Using the CDR3 differences seen across clinicopathological groups, the authors built a distant-metastasis classifier for papillary thyroid cancer, which was meant to discriminate distant-metastatic patients. TCRdb redid the clone calls on the PCR reads using MiXCR. These V and J calls derive from TCRdb rather than the authors' analysis. The sample comprises about 13,000 clones, about 34% of which are singletons, and roughly 12% rests with the top ten. Before thyroid surgery, none of the patients had received any treatment.

The chain uses TRBV6-2 or TRBV6-3 and TRBJ2-1; D may be TRBD1 or TRBD2 (6 bases each). Sequencing input: tumor tissue. This TCR came from a male donor with papillary thyroid cancer or a benign thyroid nodule (not recorded which). Some clones in this sample may be carry-over from other donors' samples. CDR3 sequence: CASSPLRGDTNEQFF. CDR3 in DNA: TGTGCCAGCAGTCCTCTTAGGGGGGACACCAATGAGCAGTTCTTC.